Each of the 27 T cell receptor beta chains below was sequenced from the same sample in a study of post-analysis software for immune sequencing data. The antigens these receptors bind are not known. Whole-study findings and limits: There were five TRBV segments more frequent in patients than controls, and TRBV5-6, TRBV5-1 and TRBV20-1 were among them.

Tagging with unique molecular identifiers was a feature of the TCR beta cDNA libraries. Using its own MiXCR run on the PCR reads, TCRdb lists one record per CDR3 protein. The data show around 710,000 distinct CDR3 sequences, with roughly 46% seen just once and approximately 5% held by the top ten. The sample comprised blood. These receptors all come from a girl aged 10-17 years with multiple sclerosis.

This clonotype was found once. CDR3 amino acids: CASSIPPGQGVRIYGYTF. CDR3 nucleotide sequence: TGTGCCAGCAGCATACCACCGGGACAGGGGGTGAGAATCTATGGCTACACCTTC. The chain is built from TRBV5-6 and TRBJ1-2; TRBD1 agrees at 11 bases. Germline CDR1 reads SGHDT; CDR2 reads YYEEEE. V lost 4 bases to trimming and J lost 4 bases; unmatched junction nucleotides: 15. The CDR3 runs to 18 residues.

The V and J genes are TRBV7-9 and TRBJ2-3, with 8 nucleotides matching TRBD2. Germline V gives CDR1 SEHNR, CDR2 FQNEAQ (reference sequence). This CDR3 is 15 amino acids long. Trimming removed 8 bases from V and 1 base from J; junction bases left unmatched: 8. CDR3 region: CASGLGAGGTDTQYF. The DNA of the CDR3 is TGTGCCAGCGGGCTTGGAGCGGGGGGCACAGATACGCAGTATTTT. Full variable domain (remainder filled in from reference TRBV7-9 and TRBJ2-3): DTGVSQNPRHKITKRGQNVTFRCDPISEHNRLYWYRQTLGQGPEFLTYFQNEAQLEKSRLLSDRFSAERPKGSFSTLEIQRTEQGDSAMYLCASGLGAGGTDTQYFGPGTRLTVL.

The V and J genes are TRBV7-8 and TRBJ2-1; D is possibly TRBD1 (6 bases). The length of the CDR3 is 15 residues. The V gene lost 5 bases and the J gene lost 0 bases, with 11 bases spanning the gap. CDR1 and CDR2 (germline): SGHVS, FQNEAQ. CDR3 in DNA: TGTGCCAGCAGCCTAACAGGGCTCTCCTACAATGAGCAGTTCTTC. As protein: CASSLTGLSYNEQFF.

CDR3: CSVRGRGGQETQYF. DNA for the CDR3: TGCAGCGTTAGGGGGAGGGGGGGACAAGAGACCCAGTACTTC. This sequence joins TRBV29-1 and TRBJ2-5; D may be TRBD2 (7 bases). This CDR3 has 14 amino acids. The germline V gene has CDR1 SQVTM and CDR2 ANQGSEA. V was cut by 5 bases and J by 2 bases, with 15 bases left in between.

CDR3 nucleotide sequence: TGTGCCACCAGCAGAGGGGGAGTCGGCTACGAGCAGTACTTC. Protein product: CATSRGGVGYEQYF. This chain connects TRBV15 to TRBJ2-7; D is possibly TRBD2 (5 bases). V was trimmed by 1 base and J by 3 bases, leaving 10 bases between them. The CDR3 sequence is 14 residues long. CDR1 and CDR2 from the germline V gene are LNHNV and YYDKDF (reference sequence).

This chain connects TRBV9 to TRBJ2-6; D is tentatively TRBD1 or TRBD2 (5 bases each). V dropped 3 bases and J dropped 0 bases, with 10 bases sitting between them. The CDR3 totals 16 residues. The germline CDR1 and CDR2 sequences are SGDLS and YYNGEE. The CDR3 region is CASSGRTTSGANVLTF. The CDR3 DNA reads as TGTGCCAGCAGCGGGAGGACAACCTCTGGGGCCAACGTCCTGACTTTC. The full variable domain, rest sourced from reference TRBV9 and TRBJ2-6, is DSGVTQTPKHLITATGQRVTLRCSPRSGDLSVYWYQQSLDQGLQFLIQYYNGEERAKGNILERFSAQQFPDLHSELNLSSLELGDSALYFCASSGRTTSGANVLTFGAGSRLTVL.

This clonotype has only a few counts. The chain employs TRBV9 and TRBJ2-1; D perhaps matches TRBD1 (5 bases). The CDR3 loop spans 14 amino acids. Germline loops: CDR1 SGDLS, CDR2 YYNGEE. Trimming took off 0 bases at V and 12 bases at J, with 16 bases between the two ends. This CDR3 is CASSVADSRVGQFF. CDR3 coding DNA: TGTGCCAGCAGCGTAGCCGACTCCAGGGTGGGGCAGTTCTTC.

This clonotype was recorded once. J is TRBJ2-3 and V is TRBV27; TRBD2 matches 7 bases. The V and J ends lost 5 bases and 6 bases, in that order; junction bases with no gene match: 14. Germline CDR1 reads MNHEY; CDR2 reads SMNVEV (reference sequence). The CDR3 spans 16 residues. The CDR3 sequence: CASSRTSPVARDTQYF. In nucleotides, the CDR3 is TGTGCCAGCAGTAGGACTAGTCCCGTCGCGAGGGATACGCAGTATTTT.

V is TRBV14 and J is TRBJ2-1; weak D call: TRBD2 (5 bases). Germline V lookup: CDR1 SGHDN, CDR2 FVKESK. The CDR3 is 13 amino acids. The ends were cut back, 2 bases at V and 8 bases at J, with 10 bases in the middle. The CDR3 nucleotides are TGTGCCAGCAGCCAATATGGAGCGGATGAGCAGTTCTTC. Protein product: CASSQYGADEQFF.

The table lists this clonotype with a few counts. The DNA for the CDR3 is TGTGCCAGCAGTTTATTGTCGGGAGGGTCCTACAATGAGCAGTTCTTC. Protein product: CASSLLSGGSYNEQFF. V and J are TRBV27 and TRBJ2-1, with 8 bases aligning to TRBD2. This CDR3 is built from 16 residues. Germline-derived CDR1 and CDR2 are MNHEY and SMNVEV (reference sequence). The junction had 3 bases not matched to a gene; V was cut back by 1 base and J by 1 base.

CDR3 protein: CASSPGLGSSYEQYF. The CDR3 DNA sequence: TGTGCCAGCAGCCCCGGTTTGGGAAGCTCCTACGAGCAGTACTTC. The chain uses TRBV13 and TRBJ2-7; unclear D gene. Germline-derived CDR1 and CDR2 are PRHDT and FYEKMQ (reference sequence). The CDR3 has 15 amino acids. The germline V and J ends were trimmed by 5 bases and 0 bases, with 14 bases remaining between them.

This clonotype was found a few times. CDR3 in amino acids: CASWGRVLSYEQYF. Here the CDR3 DNA reads TGTGCCAGCTGGGGACGCGTCCTCTCCTACGAGCAGTACTTC. The chain is built from TRBV6-2 or TRBV6-3 and TRBJ2-7; either TRBD1 or TRBD2 may fit D (5 bases each). This CDR3 contains 14 residues. Germline CDR1 is MNHEY and CDR2 is SVGEGT. Trimming left V 8 bases short and J 0 bases short, with 14 bases between.

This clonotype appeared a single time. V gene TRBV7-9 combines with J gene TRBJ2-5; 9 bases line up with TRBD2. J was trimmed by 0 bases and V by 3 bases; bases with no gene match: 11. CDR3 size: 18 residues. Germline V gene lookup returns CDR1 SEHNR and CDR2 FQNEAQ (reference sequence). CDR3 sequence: CASSFGLAPSGDQETQYF. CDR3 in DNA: TGTGCCAGCAGCTTCGGACTAGCGCCTTCTGGGGACCAAGAGACCCAGTACTTC.

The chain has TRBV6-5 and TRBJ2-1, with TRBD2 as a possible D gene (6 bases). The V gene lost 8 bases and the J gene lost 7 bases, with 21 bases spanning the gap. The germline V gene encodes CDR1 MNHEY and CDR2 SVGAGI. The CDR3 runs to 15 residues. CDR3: CASSASAQVGNEQFF. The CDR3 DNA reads TGTGCCAGCTCGGCTAGCGCTCAAGTTGGGAATGAGCAGTTCTTC.

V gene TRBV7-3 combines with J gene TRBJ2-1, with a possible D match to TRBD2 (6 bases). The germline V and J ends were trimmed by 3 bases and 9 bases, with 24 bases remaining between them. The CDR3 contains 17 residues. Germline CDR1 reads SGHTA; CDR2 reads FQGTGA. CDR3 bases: TGTGCCAGCAGCTTGGGATCTAGCGTCTCCCCCAGGGTTGAGCAGTTCTTC. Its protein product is CASSLGSSVSPRVEQFF.

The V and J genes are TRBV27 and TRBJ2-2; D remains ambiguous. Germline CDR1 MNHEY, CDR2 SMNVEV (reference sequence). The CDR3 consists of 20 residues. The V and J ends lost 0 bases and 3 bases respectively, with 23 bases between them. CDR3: CASSLSRQDLNPGYTGELFF. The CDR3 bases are TGTGCCAGCAGTTTATCCAGGCAGGATCTAAACCCCGGGTACACCGGGGAGCTGTTTTTT.

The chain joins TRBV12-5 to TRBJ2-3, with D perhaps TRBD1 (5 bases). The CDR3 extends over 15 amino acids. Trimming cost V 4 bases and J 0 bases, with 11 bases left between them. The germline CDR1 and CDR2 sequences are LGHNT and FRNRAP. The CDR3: CASGSWGRSTDTQYF. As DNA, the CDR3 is TGTGCTAGTGGTTCTTGGGGCAGGAGCACAGATACGCAGTATTTT.

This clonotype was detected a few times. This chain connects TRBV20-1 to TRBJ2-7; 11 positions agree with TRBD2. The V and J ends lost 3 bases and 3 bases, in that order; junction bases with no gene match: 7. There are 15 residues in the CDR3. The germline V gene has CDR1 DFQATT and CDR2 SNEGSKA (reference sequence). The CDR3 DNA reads TGCAGTGCTAGTGTCACTAGCGGGGGTTACTACGAGCAGTACTTC. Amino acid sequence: CSASVTSGGYYEQYF.

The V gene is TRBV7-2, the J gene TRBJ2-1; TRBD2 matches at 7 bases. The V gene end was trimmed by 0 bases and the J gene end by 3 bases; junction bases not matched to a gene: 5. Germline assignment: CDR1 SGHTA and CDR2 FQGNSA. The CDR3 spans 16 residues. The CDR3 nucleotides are TGTGCCAGCAGCTTAGCCCGAGCGGGATTCTACAATGAGCAGTTCTTC. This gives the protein CASSLARAGFYNEQFF.

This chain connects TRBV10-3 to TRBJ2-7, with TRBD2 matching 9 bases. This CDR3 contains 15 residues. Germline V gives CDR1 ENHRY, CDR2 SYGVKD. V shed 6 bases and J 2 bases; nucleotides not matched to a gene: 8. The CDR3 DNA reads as TGTGCCATCAGCGGGACTAGCCGCGGGACCTACGAGCAGTACTTC. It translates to CAISGTSRGTYEQYF.

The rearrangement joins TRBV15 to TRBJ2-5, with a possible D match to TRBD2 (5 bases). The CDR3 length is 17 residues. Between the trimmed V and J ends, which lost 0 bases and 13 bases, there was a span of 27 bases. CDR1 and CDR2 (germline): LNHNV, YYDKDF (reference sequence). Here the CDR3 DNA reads TGTGCCACCAGCAGAGATCTGATCGGGGTTGATGGTCAGCCCCCGTACTTC. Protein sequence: CATSRDLIGVDGQPPYF.

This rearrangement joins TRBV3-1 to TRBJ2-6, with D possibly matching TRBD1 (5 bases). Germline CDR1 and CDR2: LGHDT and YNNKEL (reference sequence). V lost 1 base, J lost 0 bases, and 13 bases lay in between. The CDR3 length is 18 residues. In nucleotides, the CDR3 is TGTGCCAGCAGCCAAGGGCAGGGCCTTAGCTCTGGGGCCAACGTCCTGACTTTC. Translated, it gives CASSQGQGLSSGANVLTF.

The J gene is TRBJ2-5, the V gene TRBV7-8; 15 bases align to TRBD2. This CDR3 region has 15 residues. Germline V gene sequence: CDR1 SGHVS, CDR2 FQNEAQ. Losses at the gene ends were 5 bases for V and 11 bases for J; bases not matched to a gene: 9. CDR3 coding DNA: TGTGCCAGCAGCATGGGACTAGCGGGAGGCAATGAGCAGTACTTC. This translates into CASSMGLAGGNEQYF.

The CDR3 nucleotides are TGCAGTGCGCCTAGAGCGGGAGCCAGTTGGGAGACCCAGTACTTC. Encoded protein: CSAPRAGASWETQYF. The rearrangement joins TRBV20-1 to TRBJ2-5, with 8 bases lining up with TRBD2. V lost 6 bases, J lost 5 bases, and 14 bases stayed unmatched. CDR3 length: 15 residues. Germline CDR1 and CDR2: DFQATT and SNEGSKA (reference sequence).

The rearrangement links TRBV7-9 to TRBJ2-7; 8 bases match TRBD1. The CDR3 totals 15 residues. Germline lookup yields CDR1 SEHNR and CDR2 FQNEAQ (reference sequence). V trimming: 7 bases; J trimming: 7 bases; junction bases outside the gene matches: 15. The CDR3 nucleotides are TGTGCCAGCACCCAAGGGGGACAGGCCTACAATGAGCAGTACTTC. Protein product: CASTQGGQAYNEQYF.

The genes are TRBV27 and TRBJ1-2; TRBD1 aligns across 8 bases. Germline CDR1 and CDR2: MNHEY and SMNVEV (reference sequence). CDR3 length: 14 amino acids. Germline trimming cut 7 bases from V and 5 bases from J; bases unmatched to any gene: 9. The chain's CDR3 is CASKIGTGSYGYTF. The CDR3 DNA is TGTGCCAGCAAGATCGGGACAGGTTCATATGGCTACACCTTC.

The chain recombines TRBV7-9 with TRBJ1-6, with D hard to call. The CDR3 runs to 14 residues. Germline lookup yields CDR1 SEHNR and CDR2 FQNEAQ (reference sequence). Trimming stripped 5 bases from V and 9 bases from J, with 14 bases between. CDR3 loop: CASSQTEGGSPLHF. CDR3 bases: TGTGCCAGCAGCCAGACGGAAGGTGGTTCACCCCTCCACTTT. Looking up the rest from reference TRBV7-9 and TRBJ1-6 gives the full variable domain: DTGVSQNPRHKITKRGQNVTFRCDPISEHNRLYWYRQTLGQGPEFLTYFQNEAQLEKSRLLSDRFSAERPKGSFSTLEIQRTEQGDSAMYLCASSQTEGGSPLHFGNGTRLTVT.